These 24 T cell receptor beta chains share one sample of origin, sequenced in a study of control samples from healthy donors and cancer patients. Using immunoSEQ multiplex PCR, the repertoire was profiled, and TCRdb retains in-frame clones only, with some absent. This table has about 47,000 clones, roughly 80% appearing once. The sequencing input was blood. Receptor source: an older man in good health.

This clone was detected a few times. The rearrangement joins TRBV6-1 to TRBJ1-5, with D uncertain. Germline CDR1 MNHNS, CDR2 SASEGT. V was trimmed by 1 base and J by 7 bases, leaving 8 bases between them. The CDR3 totals 13 residues. The CDR3 here is CASSEGFGQPQHF. Here the CDR3 DNA reads TGTGCCAGCAGTGAAGGGTTCGGACAGCCCCAGCATTTT.

This clone was counted between two and nine times. The rearrangement uses TRBV23-1 and TRBJ2-1; D gene ambiguous. TRBV23-1 is labeled an ORF, and its function is uncertain. Trimming shortened V by 4 bases and J by 0 bases, and 10 bases separated the two germline ends. The CDR3 covers 15 residues. The CDR3 spells CASSRRPSSYNEQFF. The CDR3 nucleotides are TGCGCCAGCAGTCGGCGGCCGAGCTCCTACAATGAGCAGTTCTTC.

The chain employs TRBV6-1 and TRBJ2-2, with D tentatively TRBD1 (6 bases). Germline CDR1 MNHNS, CDR2 SASEGT. The CDR3 totals 14 residues. Trimming stripped 1 base from V and 7 bases from J, with 10 bases between. The CDR3 DNA reads as TGTGCCAGCAGTGAAGTGGGGGCTGGCGGGGAGCTGTTTTTT. This codes for CASSEVGAGGELFF.

The chain employs TRBV7-9 and TRBJ1-1; possibly TRBD1 for D (5 bases). The V gene's germline CDR1 is SEHNR and CDR2 FQNEAQ (reference sequence). The CDR3 consists of 15 residues. V lost 5 bases to trimming and J lost 6 bases, with 19 bases between them. CDR3 sequence (DNA): TGTGCCAGCAGCCCGGTTCAGGGAAAGGGGCCTGAAGCTTTCTTT. As protein: CASSPVQGKGPEAFF.

The rearrangement joins TRBV13 to TRBJ2-1; the match to TRBD2 covers 14 bases. Trimming removed 8 bases from V and 4 bases from J; junction bases left unmatched: 25. The germline CDR1 and CDR2 sequences are PRHDT and FYEKMQ (reference sequence). This CDR3 has 22 amino acids. The CDR3 spells CASARRRGGGTSGRSWYNEQFF. The CDR3 DNA follows: TGTGCCAGCGCGAGAAGAAGAGGCGGTGGGACTAGCGGGAGATCGTGGTACAATGAGCAGTTCTTC.

This chain joins TRBV4-2 and TRBJ2-4; 7 positions match TRBD1. CDR1 LGHNA and CDR2 YNFKEQ come from the germline V gene. The CDR3 is 15 residues long. V dropped 1 base and J dropped 4; count of bases not matched to a gene: 4. The CDR3 protein is CASSQADRDKNIQYF. CDR3 in DNA: TGTGCCAGCAGCCAAGCAGACAGGGATAAAAACATTCAGTACTTC.

The CDR3 DNA follows: TGTGCCAGCAGCTTACCCCCCCCCTCGACAGGGGGCCACACTGAAGCTTTCTTT. Its translation: CASSLPPPSTGGHTEAFF. The chain uses TRBV11-3 and TRBJ1-1; 10 nucleotides line up with TRBD1. The germline V gene encodes CDR1 SGHNT and CDR2 YENEEA. Trimming at V came to 2 bases and at J to 3 bases, leaving 12 bases not matched to a gene. The CDR3 has 18 amino acids. Filled out from reference TRBV11-3 and TRBJ1-1, the complete variable domain reads EAGVVQSPRYKIIEKKQPVAFWCNPISGHNTLYWYLQNLGQGPELLIRYENEEAVDDSQLPKDRFSAERLKGVDSTLKIQPAELGDSAVYLCASSLPPPSTGGHTEAFFGQGTRLTVV.

The chain employs TRBV6-1 and TRBJ1-1; D gene uncertain. The CDR3 runs 13 residues. Trimming cost V 2 bases and J 0 bases, with 4 bases left between them. Germline assignment: CDR1 MNHNS and CDR2 SASEGT. In DNA, the CDR3 is TGTGCCAGCAGTGAACGGATGAACACTGAAGCTTTCTTT. Translated, it gives CASSERMNTEAFF.

The chain links TRBV18 to TRBJ2-1; 9 positions agree with TRBD1. Looked up from germline, CDR1 is KGHSH and CDR2 is LQKENI. V shed 1 base and J 6 bases; nucleotides not matched to a gene: 7. This CDR3 is built from 16 residues. The DNA for the CDR3 is TGTGCCAGCTCACCACGGGGACAGGGTCGGGCCAATGAGCAGTTCTTC. Protein: CASSPRGQGRANEQFF.

The chain couples TRBV12-3 or TRBV12-4 to TRBJ2-3; D ambiguous. Trimming removed 4 bases at V and 6 bases at J, with 5 bases between. This CDR3 has 11 residues. The CDR3 spells CASSYGDTQYF. As DNA, the CDR3 is TGTGCCAGCAGTTACGGGGATACGCAGTATTTT.

DNA for the CDR3: TGTGCCTGGGAGGAGGGGATATCGGCCGCTGAAGCTTTCTTT. Its protein product is CAWEEGISAAEAFF. The chain recombines TRBV30 with TRBJ1-1; D is perhaps TRBD1 (5 bases). There are 14 residues in the CDR3. Trimming left V 5 bases short and J 6 bases short, with 19 bases between. Germline CDR1 GTSNPN, CDR2 SVGIG (reference sequence).

This chain links TRBV7-3 with TRBJ2-6; a possible D gene is TRBD2 (6 bases). The CDR3 covers 17 residues. Trimming cost V 0 bases and J 2 bases, with 11 bases left between them. Germline values: CDR1 SGHTA, CDR2 FQGTGA. The CDR3 reads CASSLTGGFTGANVLTF. DNA of the CDR3: TGTGCCAGCAGCTTAACGGGGGGTTTCACTGGGGCCAACGTCCTGACTTTC.

The V and J genes are TRBV6-5 and TRBJ1-4; D is uncertain. Germline V gives CDR1 MNHEY, CDR2 SVGAGI. The CDR3 extends over 16 amino acids. V was pared by 0 bases and J by 8 bases, with 16 bases between. For the CDR3, the DNA is TGTGCCAGCAGTTACTCCGGGCAGGTTGGTTACGAAAAACTGTTTTTT. Its translation: CASSYSGQVGYEKLFF.

The chain has TRBV11-3 and TRBJ2-5; TRBD1 might be the D (5 bases). V dropped 2 bases and J dropped 0 bases, with 10 bases sitting between them. Germline CDR1 and CDR2: SGHNT and YENEEA. The CDR3 is 15 residues long. CDR3 amino acids: CASSLRGSDQETQYF. In DNA form, the CDR3 reads TGTGCCAGCAGCTTAAGGGGCAGCGACCAAGAGACCCAGTACTTC.

This clone was counted once. The chain employs TRBV27 and TRBJ2-1; 10 nucleotides line up with TRBD2. Trimming took 2 bases from V and 6 from J; bases not matched to a gene: 13. CDR3 size: 18 residues. The germline V gene encodes CDR1 MNHEY and CDR2 SMNVEV (reference sequence). The CDR3 nucleotides are TGTGCCAGCAGTTTAAAGTCCCCCCTAGCGGGAGTATCCAATGAGCAGTTCTTC. This gives the protein CASSLKSPLAGVSNEQFF.

CDR3 coding DNA: TGCGCCAGCAGCTTGGCCTTCCAGGGGAGCACAGATACGCAGTATTTT. Translating it yields CASSLAFQGSTDTQYF. The chain employs TRBV5-1 and TRBJ2-3, with TRBD1 as a possible D gene (6 bases). Germline loops: CDR1 SGHRS, CDR2 YFSETQ. CDR3 length: 16 residues. Trimming left V 0 bases short and J 0 bases short, with 11 bases between.

J is TRBJ1-1 and V is TRBV6-6; D ambiguous. From germline, CDR1 is MNHNY and CDR2 SVGAGI (reference sequence). Trimming stripped 10 bases from V and 6 bases from J, with 18 bases between. The CDR3 extends over 13 amino acids. CDR3: CATRPRRAPEAFF. The CDR3 region has the DNA TGTGCCACCCGACCCAGGAGGGCCCCTGAAGCTTTCTTT.

The genes are TRBV7-9 and TRBJ1-4, with 7 positions matching TRBD1. This CDR3 contains 14 residues. Germline V gene sequence: CDR1 SEHNR, CDR2 FQNEAQ (reference sequence). V was pared by 0 bases and J by 8 bases, with 3 bases of the junction left unmatched. This CDR3 is CASSLAQGSEKLFF. CDR3 nucleotides: TGTGCCAGCAGCTTAGCACAGGGGAGCGAAAAACTGTTTTTT. The full variable domain, with the rest looked up from reference TRBV7-9 and TRBJ1-4, is DTGVSQNPRHKITKRGQNVTFRCDPISEHNRLYWYRQTLGQGPEFLTYFQNEAQLEKSRLLSDRFSAERPKGSFSTLEIQRTEQGDSAMYLCASSLAQGSEKLFFGSGTQLSVL.

The V gene is TRBV6-5, the J gene TRBJ2-7; D remains ambiguous. In germline, CDR1 is MNHEY, CDR2 SVGAGI. The CDR3 length is 14 residues. With 7 bases removed from V and 3 bases from J, the gap between germline ends came to 16 bases. The CDR3 sequence is CASKPGLRGYEQYF. The CDR3 DNA follows: TGTGCCAGCAAGCCTGGGTTAAGAGGCTACGAGCAGTACTTC.

The chain carries TRBV6-5 and TRBJ2-1; D possibly matches TRBD1 or TRBD2 (6 bases each). The CDR3 sequence is 14 residues long. V was pared by 10 bases and J by 8 bases, with 21 bases between. CDR1 and CDR2 from the germline V gene are MNHEY and SVGAGI. CDR3 nucleotides: TGTGCCACCAAGAAGGGGGGTTTAGACGATGAGCAGTTCTTC. Protein product: CATKKGGLDDEQFF.

In the case of this clone: Other DNA variants within this sample encode the same CDR3. The V call is TRBV6-1, the J call TRBJ2-7; the D is unclear. From germline, CDR1 is MNHNS and CDR2 SASEGT. The CDR3 runs to 14 residues. Trimming cost V 3 bases and J 0 bases, with 9 bases left between them. The CDR3 DNA follows: TGTGCCAGCAGTGAGACGGTGAGCTCCTACGAGCAGTACTTC. Translated: CASSETVSSYEQYF.

J is TRBJ2-7 and V is TRBV6-5, with D possibly being TRBD1 (6 bases). CDR3 length: 13 residues. CDR1 is MNHEY, CDR2 SVGAGI, per germline. V was cut by 8 bases and J by 2 bases, with 13 bases left in between. CDR3 in DNA: TGTGCCAGCTTACCGGACAGACCCTACGAGCAGTACTTC. Translating it yields CASLPDRPYEQYF.

The chain couples TRBV2 to TRBJ2-3; unclear D gene. The CDR3 sequence is 12 residues long. Trimming left V 5 bases short and J 2 bases short, with 5 bases between. Germline CDR1 SNHLY, CDR2 FYNNEI. The CDR3 bases are TGTGCCAGCAGTCCGCACACAGATACGCAGTATTTT. Its translation is CASSPHTDTQYF.

The rearrangement uses TRBV27 and TRBJ2-3; 9 bases agree with TRBD2. Trimming removed 6 bases from V and 0 bases from J; junction bases left unmatched: 7. CDR1 is MNHEY and CDR2 is SMNVEV in the germline V gene (reference sequence). This CDR3 contains 16 residues. The CDR3 nucleotides read TGTGCCAGCAGCCTCCGAGCGGGGGGCAGCACAGATACGCAGTATTTT. It is translated as CASSLRAGGSTDTQYF.